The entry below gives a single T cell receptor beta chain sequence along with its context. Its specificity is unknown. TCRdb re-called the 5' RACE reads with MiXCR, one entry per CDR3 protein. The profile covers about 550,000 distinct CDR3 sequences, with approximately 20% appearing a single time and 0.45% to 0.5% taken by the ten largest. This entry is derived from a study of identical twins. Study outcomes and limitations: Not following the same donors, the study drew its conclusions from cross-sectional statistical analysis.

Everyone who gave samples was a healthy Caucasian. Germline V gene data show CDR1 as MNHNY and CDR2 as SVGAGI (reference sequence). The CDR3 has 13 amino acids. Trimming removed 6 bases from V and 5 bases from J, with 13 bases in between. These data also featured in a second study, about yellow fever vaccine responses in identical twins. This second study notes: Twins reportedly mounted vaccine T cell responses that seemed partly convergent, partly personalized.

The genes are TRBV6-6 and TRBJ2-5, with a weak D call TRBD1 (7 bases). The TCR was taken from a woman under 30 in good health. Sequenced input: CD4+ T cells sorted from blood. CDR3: CASSQTGRETQYF. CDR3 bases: TGTGCCAGCAGCCAGACAGGGAGGGAGACCCAGTACTTC.